This T cell receptor beta chain comes out of a study of T-cell memory formation after mild COVID-19. J gave up 1 base and V 5 bases, and 12 bases lay outside the gene matches. The CDR3 consists of 17 residues. Germline V gene data show CDR1 as SGHVS and CDR2 as FQNEAQ. This clonotype showed up just a few times. In TCRdb, the 5' RACE reads were re-called with MiXCR into one record per CDR3 protein. The sample gives almost 350,000 distinct CDR3 sequences, approximately 22% of which show up once; 21% is in the top ten. The sample consisted of PBMCs or a T cell subset sorted from them (not recorded which). The receptor's source is a young man who had mild COVID-19 (a few samples of this study predate the infection). Cell type and time point are not known. V usage is TRBV7-8 and J usage is TRBJ1-2; 8 bases match TRBD1. Written as DNA, the CDR3 is TGTGCCAGCAGCCCCGGTTACGGCAGGGGGCTTAACTATGGCTACACCTTC. Its translation: CASSPGYGRGLNYGYTF. Full variable domain (missing parts from reference TRBV7-8 and TRBJ1-2): GAGVSQSPRYKVAKRGQDVALRCDPISGHVSLFWYQQALGQGPEFLTYFQNEAQLDKSGLPSDRFFAERPEGSVSTLKIQRTQQEDSAVYLCASSPGYGRGLNYGYTFGSGTRLTVV.